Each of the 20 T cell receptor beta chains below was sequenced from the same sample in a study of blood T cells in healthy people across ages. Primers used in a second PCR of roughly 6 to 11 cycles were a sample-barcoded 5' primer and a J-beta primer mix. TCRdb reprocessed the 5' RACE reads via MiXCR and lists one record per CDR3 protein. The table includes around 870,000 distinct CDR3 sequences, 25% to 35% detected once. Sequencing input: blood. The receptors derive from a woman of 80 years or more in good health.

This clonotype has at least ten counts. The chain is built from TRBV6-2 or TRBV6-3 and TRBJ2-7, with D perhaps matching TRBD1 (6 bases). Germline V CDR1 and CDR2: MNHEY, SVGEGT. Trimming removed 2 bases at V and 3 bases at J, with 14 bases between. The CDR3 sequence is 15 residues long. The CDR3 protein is CASSYPSQGLYEQYF. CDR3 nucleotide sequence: TGTGCCAGCAGTTACCCATCGCAGGGGCTCTACGAGCAGTACTTC.

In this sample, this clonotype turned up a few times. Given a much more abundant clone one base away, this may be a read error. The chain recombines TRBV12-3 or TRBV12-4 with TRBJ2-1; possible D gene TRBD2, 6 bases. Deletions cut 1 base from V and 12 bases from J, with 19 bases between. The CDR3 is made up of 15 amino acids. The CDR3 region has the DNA TGTGCCAGCAGTTTAGGACTAGGGGCCCGAATTGGGCAGTTCTTC. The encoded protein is CASSLGLGARIGQFF.

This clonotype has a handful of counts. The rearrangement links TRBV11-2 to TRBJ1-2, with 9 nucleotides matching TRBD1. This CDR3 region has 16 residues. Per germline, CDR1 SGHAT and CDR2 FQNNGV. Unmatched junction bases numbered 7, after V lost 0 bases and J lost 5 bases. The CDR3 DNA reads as TGTGCCAGCAGCTTAGATGGGACAGGGCTGGATTATGGCTACACCTTC. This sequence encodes CASSLDGTGLDYGYTF.

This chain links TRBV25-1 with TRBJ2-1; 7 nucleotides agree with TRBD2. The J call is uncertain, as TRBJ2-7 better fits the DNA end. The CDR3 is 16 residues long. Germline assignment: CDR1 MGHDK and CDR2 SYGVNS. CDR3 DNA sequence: TGTGCCAGCAGTGACCTAGGGGTGCGGGACTACAATGAGCAGTACTTC. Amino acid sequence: CASSDLGVRDYNEQYF.

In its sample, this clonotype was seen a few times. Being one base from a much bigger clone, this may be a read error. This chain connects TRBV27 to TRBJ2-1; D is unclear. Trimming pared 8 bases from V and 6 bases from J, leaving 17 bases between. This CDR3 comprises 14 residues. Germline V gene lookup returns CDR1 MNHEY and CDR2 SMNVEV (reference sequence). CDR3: CASAQTPPGNEQFF. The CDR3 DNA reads TGTGCCAGCGCGCAAACCCCACCTGGCAATGAGCAGTTCTTC.

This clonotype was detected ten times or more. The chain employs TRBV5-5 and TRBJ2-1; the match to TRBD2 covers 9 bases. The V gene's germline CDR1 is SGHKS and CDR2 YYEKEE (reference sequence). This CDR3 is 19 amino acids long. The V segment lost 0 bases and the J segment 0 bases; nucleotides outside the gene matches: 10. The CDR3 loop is CASSLAPSGGSSSYNEQFF. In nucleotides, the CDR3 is TGTGCCAGCAGCTTGGCCCCCAGCGGGGGGTCGAGCTCCTACAATGAGCAGTTCTTC.

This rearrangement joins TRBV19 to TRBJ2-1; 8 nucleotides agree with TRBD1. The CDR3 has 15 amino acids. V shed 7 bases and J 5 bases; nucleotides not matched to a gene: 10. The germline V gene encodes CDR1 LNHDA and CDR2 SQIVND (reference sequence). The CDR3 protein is CASTPGGTGNNEQFF. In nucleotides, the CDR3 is TGTGCCAGTACCCCAGGGGGGACAGGTAACAATGAGCAGTTCTTC.

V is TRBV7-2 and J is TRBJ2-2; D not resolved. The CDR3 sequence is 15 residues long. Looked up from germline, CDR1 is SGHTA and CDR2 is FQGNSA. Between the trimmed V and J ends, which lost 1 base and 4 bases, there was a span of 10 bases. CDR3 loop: CASSLDGVATGELFF. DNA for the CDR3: TGTGCCAGCAGCTTAGATGGGGTAGCCACCGGGGAGCTGTTTTTT.

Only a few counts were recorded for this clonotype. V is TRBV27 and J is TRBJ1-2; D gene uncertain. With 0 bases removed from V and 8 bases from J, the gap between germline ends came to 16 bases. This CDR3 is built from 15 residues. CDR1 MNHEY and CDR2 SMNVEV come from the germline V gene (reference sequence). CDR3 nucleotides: TGTGCCAGCAGTTTATCGTCGGCGGGTTTGTGGGGCTACACCTTC. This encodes CASSLSSAGLWGYTF.

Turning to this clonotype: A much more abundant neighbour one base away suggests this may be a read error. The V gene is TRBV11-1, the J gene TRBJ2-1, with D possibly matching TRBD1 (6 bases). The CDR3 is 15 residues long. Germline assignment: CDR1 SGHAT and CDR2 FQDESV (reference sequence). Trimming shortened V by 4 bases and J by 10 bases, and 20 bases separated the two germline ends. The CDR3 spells CASSWTRTDSSEQFF. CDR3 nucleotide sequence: TGTGCCAGCAGCTGGACAAGGACAGACTCGAGCGAGCAGTTCTTC.

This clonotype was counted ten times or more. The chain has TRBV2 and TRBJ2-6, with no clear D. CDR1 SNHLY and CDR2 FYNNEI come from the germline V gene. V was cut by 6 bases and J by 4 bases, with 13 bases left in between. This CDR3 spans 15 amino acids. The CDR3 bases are TGTGCCAGCAGCCCTGACCACTACGGGGCCAACGTCCTGACTTTC. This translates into CASSPDHYGANVLTF.

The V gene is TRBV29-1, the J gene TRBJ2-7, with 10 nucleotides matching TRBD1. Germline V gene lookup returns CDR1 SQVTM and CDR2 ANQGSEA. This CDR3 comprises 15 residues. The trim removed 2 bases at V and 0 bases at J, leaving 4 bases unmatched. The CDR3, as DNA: TGCAGCGTTGAAATCGGGACAGGGGTCTCCTACGAGCAGTACTTC. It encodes CSVEIGTGVSYEQYF.

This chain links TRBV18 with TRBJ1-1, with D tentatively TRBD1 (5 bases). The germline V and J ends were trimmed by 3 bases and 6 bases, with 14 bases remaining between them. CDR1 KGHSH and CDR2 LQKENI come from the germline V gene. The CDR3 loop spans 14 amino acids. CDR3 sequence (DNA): TGTGCCAGCTCACCGACGACAGTTTTCGCTGAAGCTTTCTTT. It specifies CASSPTTVFAEAFF.

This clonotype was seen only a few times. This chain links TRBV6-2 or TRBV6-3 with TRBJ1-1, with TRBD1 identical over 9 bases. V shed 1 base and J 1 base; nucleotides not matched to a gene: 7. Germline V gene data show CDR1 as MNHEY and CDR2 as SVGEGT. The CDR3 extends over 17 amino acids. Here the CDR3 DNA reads TGTGCCAGCAGTTACTTCCGGACAGGGGTCGGGAACACTGAAGCTTTCTTT. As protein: CASSYFRTGVGNTEAFF.

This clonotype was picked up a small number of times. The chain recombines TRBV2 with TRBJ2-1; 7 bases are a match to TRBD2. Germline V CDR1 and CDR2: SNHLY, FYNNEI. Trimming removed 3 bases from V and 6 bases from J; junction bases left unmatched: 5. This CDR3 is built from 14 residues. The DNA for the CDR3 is TGTGCCAGCAGTGATAGAGCGGGGTTCAATGAGCAGTTCTTC. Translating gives CASSDRAGFNEQFF.

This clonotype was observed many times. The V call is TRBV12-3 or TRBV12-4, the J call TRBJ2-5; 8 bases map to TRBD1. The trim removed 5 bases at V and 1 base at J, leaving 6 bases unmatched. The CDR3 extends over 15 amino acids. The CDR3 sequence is CASSKITGGQETQYF. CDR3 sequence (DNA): TGTGCCAGCAGTAAAATTACAGGGGGCCAAGAGACCCAGTACTTC.

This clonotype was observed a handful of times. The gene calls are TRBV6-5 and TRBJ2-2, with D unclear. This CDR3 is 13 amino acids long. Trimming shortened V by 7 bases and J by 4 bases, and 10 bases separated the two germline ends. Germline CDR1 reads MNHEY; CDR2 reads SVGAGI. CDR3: CASNPTATGELFF. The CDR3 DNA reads TGTGCCAGCAACCCGACCGCCACCGGGGAGCTGTTTTTT.

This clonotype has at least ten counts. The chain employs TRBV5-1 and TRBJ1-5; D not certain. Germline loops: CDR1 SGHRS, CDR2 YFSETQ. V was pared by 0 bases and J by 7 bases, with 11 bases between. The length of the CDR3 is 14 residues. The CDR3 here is CASSLATGEQPQHF. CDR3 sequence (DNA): TGCGCCAGCAGCTTGGCCACGGGTGAACAGCCCCAGCATTTT.

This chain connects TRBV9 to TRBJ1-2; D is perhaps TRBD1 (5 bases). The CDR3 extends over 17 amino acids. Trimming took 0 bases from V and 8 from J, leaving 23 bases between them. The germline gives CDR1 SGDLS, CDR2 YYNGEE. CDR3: CASSVGGTRAGNQGYTF. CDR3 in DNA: TGTGCCAGCAGCGTAGGAGGGACCCGTGCGGGAAATCAAGGCTACACCTTC.

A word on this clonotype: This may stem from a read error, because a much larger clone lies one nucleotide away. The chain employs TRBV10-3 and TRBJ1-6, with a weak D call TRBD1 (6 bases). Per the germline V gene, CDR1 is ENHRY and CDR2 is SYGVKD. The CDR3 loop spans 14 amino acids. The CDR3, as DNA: TGTGCCGTCAGTGCAACAGGGACGGATTCACCCCTCCACTTT. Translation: CAVSATGTDSPLHF.